The 7 T cell receptor beta chains below were found in one sample sequenced in a study of identical twins. MiXCR, applied by TCRdb to the 5' RACE reads, yields one record per CDR3 protein. Counted here are about 260,000 distinct CDR3 sequences, approximately 7% occurring once; the ten biggest clones make up about 3.6%. These data were likewise used in another study, on yellow fever vaccine responses in identical twins.

The sample comprised memory (CD45RO+) T cells sorted from blood. All receptors derive from a woman under 30 in good health.

The chain uses TRBV11-1 and TRBJ2-3, with TRBD2 identical over 8 bases. The CDR3 sequence is 20 residues long. V was pared by 4 bases and J by 4 bases, with 22 bases of the junction left unmatched. Germline V gives CDR1 SGHAT, CDR2 FQDESV (reference sequence). CDR3 loop: CASSSRVGSGINRGADTQYF. CDR3 coding DNA: TGTGCCAGCAGCTCTAGAGTGGGTAGCGGGATCAACCGGGGTGCAGATACGCAGTATTTT.

This clonotype was detected many times. The chain employs TRBV20-1 and TRBJ1-5; possible D gene TRBD1, 5 bases. V was shortened by 5 bases and J by 3 bases, with 17 bases between the two germline ends. The CDR3 has 15 residues. CDR1 and CDR2 (germline): DFQATT, SNEGSKA (reference sequence). The CDR3 DNA sequence: TGCAGTGCTTCGCGTGGGGGTTCTGACAATCAGCCCCAGCATTTT. Protein product: CSASRGGSDNQPQHF.

V is TRBV20-1 and J is TRBJ1-1, with D unresolved. V was pared by 2 bases and J by 0 bases, with 4 bases between. The CDR3 extends over 12 amino acids. Germline values: CDR1 DFQATT, CDR2 SNEGSKA (reference sequence). The CDR3 protein is CSARFLNTEAFF. In DNA, the CDR3 is TGCAGTGCTAGATTTTTGAACACTGAAGCTTTCTTT.

The V gene is TRBV28, the J gene TRBJ2-7, with 8 bases fitting TRBD1. With 5 bases clipped from V and 0 bases from J, the junction kept 3 bases outside the gene matches. The CDR3 is 14 amino acids. Germline lookup yields CDR1 MDHEN and CDR2 SYDVKM. CDR3 in amino acids: CASSRTGRSYEQYV. The CDR3 DNA is TGTGCCAGCAGTAGGACAGGGCGCTCCTACGAGCAGTACGTC.

This clonotype was seen a few times. The chain carries TRBV10-2 and TRBJ2-1; possibly TRBD2 for D (7 bases). V was pared by 7 bases and J by 7 bases, with 17 bases between. CDR1 WSHSY and CDR2 SAAADI come from the germline V gene. The CDR3 consists of 14 residues. CDR3 in amino acids: CASTLGGGLNEQFF. In DNA form, the CDR3 reads TGCGCCAGCACCTTGGGGGGGGGCCTGAATGAGCAGTTCTTC.

This clonotype was seen many times. V usage is TRBV3-1 and J usage is TRBJ2-7; tentatively, D is TRBD1 or TRBD2 (5 bases each). There are 17 residues in the CDR3. Germline assignment: CDR1 LGHDT and CDR2 YNNKEL (reference sequence). The V and J ends lost 4 bases and 2 bases respectively, with 21 bases between them. The DNA for the CDR3 is TGTGCCAGCAGCCGTGGAACGGGACGCAATATTGCCTACGAGCAGTACTTC. As protein: CASSRGTGRNIAYEQYF.

In this sample, this clonotype turned up a few times. This chain uses TRBV6-5 with TRBJ2-7; D is undetermined. Trimming pared 0 bases from V and 7 bases from J, leaving 10 bases between. The CDR3 covers 13 residues. Germline CDR1 MNHEY, CDR2 SVGAGI. The DNA for the CDR3 is TGTGCCAGCAGTTACTCGGGTAATTGGGAGCAGTACTTC. It codes for CASSYSGNWEQYF.